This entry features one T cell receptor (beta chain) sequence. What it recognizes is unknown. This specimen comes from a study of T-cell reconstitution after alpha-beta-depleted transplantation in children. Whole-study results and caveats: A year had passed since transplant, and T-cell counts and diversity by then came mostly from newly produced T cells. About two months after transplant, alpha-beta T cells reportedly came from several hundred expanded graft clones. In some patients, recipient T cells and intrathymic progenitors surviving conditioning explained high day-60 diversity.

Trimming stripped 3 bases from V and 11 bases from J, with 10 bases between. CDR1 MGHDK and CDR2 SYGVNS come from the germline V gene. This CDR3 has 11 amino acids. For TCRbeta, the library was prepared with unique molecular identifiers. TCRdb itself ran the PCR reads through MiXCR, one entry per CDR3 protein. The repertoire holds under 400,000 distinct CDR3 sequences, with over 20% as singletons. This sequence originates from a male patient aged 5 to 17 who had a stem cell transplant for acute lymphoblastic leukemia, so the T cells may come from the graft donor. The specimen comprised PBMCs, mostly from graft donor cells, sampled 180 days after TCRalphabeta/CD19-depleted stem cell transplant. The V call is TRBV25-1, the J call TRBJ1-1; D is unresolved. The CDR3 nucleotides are TGTGCCAGCAGTGATGAAAGGATTGCTTTCTTT. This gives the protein CASSDERIAFF.